Presented here are 24 T cell receptor beta chains from one specimen sequenced in a study of shared clonotypes between healthy human individuals. Assay: immunoSEQ multiplex PCR; the TCRdb copy retains only in-frame clones and omits some. The data hold about 380,000 clones, with 96% observed a single time. Material for sequencing was memory CD8+ T cells sorted from blood. Subset here: CD45RO+ cells pooled with CCR7-negative TemRA cells. These receptors were obtained from a man under 40 in good health.

The chain joins TRBV5-1 to TRBJ1-2; perhaps TRBD1 as D (6 bases). From germline, CDR1 is SGHRS and CDR2 YFSETQ. The V end lost 0 bases, the J end lost 2 bases, and 14 bases lay between the germline ends. CDR3 length: 16 amino acids. This chain's CDR3 is CASSLGSGVVNYGYTF. CDR3 bases: TGCGCCAGCAGCTTGGGATCAGGGGTTGTCAACTATGGCTACACCTTC.

CDR3 region: CASHWDYTYQETQYF. The CDR3 DNA follows: TGCGCCAGCCACTGGGACTACACCTACCAAGAGACCCAGTACTTC. The V gene is TRBV5-1, the J gene TRBJ2-5; 7 bases match TRBD2. Germline V CDR1 and CDR2: SGHRS, YFSETQ. The CDR3 has 15 amino acids. With V trimmed by 7 bases and J by 0 bases, 9 bases remained unmatched.

This clone was seen only once. The rearrangement uses TRBV19 and TRBJ2-1, with D perhaps matching TRBD1 (6 bases). The germline V gene encodes CDR1 LNHDA and CDR2 SQIVND (reference sequence). Trimming removed 5 bases at V and 8 bases at J, with 16 bases between. CDR3 length: 14 residues. The CDR3 DNA follows: TGTGCCAGTAGTTCGGTGGGACACGGCTATGAGCAGTTCTTC. It yields the protein CASSSVGHGYEQFF.

The genes are TRBV10-3 and TRBJ2-6, with a tentative D call TRBD1 (5 bases). The CDR3 is made up of 15 amino acids. CDR1 is ENHRY, CDR2 SYGVKD, per germline. The germline V and J ends were trimmed by 4 bases and 1 base, with 8 bases remaining between them. In DNA, the CDR3 is TGTGCCATCAGTGTTGCAGGGTCTGGGGCCAACGTCCTGACTTTC. Protein: CAISVAGSGANVLTF.

The J gene is TRBJ2-3, the V gene TRBV28, with TRBD2 matching 10 bases. After removal of 7 bases from V and 1 base from J, the junction contained 2 bases not matched to a gene. There are 14 residues in the CDR3. Germline V gene data show CDR1 as MDHEN and CDR2 as SYDVKM. CDR3 loop: CASTLAGGTDTQYF. In DNA form, the CDR3 reads TGTGCCAGCACCCTAGCGGGGGGCACAGATACGCAGTATTTT.

This chain joins TRBV19 and TRBJ2-5; the D gene is possibly TRBD2 (6 bases). The CDR3 consists of 13 residues. V was trimmed by 3 bases and J by 1 base, leaving 6 bases between them. Germline V gene data show CDR1 as LNHDA and CDR2 as SQIVND (reference sequence). The CDR3 sequence is CASSMGGQETQYF. DNA of the CDR3: TGTGCCAGTAGTATGGGGGGCCAAGAGACCCAGTACTTC. The whole variable domain, remainder taken from reference TRBV19 and TRBJ2-5, is DGGITQSPKYLFRKEGQNVTLSCEQNLNHDAMYWYRQDPGQGLRLIYYSQIVNDFQKGDIAEGYSVSREKKESFPLTVTSAQKNPTAFYLCASSMGGQETQYFGPGTRLLVL.

This chain uses TRBV5-1 with TRBJ2-5, with D hard to call. With 4 bases removed from V and 2 bases from J, the gap between germline ends came to 6 bases. From germline, CDR1 is SGHRS and CDR2 YFSETQ. The CDR3 is made up of 12 amino acids. The CDR3 loop is CASSPQQETQYF. The CDR3 DNA follows: TGCGCCAGCAGCCCACAGCAAGAGACCCAGTACTTC.

CDR3 in DNA: TGTGCCAGCAGCATTGATACGGGAGTGGCCGGGGAGCTGTTTTTT. Its translation: CASSIDTGVAGELFF. The rearrangement links TRBV7-2 to TRBJ2-2; perhaps TRBD2 as D (6 bases). Germline assignment: CDR1 SGHTA and CDR2 FQGNSA. V was cut by 5 bases and J by 6 bases, with 16 bases left in between. The CDR3 runs to 15 residues.

A note on this clone: Different DNA sequences within this sample yield the same CDR3. CDR3 residues: CASSPTGYEQYF. CDR3 DNA: TGTGCCAGCTCACCGACAGGGTACGAGCAGTACTTC. This chain joins TRBV18 and TRBJ2-7; 7 bases are a match to TRBD1. The germline V gene encodes CDR1 KGHSH and CDR2 LQKENI. The CDR3 consists of 12 residues. The ends lost 3 bases at V and 4 bases at J; junction bases unmatched: 0.

V gene TRBV6-1 combines with J gene TRBJ2-7; D is uncertain. The CDR3 runs to 14 residues. With 0 bases removed from V and 3 bases from J, the gap between germline ends came to 9 bases. The germline gives CDR1 MNHNS, CDR2 SASEGT. CDR3 nucleotide sequence: TGTGCCAGCAGTGAAGCGCCGCGTTTCTACGAGCAGTACTTC. Encoded protein: CASSEAPRFYEQYF.

The chain has TRBV4-2 and TRBJ1-5; D may be TRBD1 (6 bases). Germline V gene sequence: CDR1 LGHNA, CDR2 YNFKEQ. The CDR3 is 17 residues long. Trimming shortened V by 1 base and J by 4 bases, and 17 bases separated the two germline ends. The CDR3 nucleotides are TGTGCCAGCAGCCAAGTTCGGCAGGGGCGTTTAAATCAGCCCCAGCATTTT. Translated: CASSQVRQGRLNQPQHF.

The gene calls are TRBV29-1 and TRBJ2-1, with TRBD2 as a possible D gene (5 bases). V dropped 4 bases and J dropped 5 bases, with 15 bases sitting between them. The CDR3 has 14 amino acids. Germline V gives CDR1 SQVTM, CDR2 ANQGSEA. CDR3 nucleotides: TGCAGCGTTGTTGGCCTTGCAGCGGACAATGAGCAGTTCTTC. It is translated as CSVVGLAADNEQFF.

The V call is TRBV13, the J call TRBJ2-7; D gene uncertain. Germline V lookup: CDR1 PRHDT, CDR2 FYEKMQ (reference sequence). This CDR3 spans 13 amino acids. Trimming stripped 6 bases from V and 3 bases from J, with 12 bases between. Here the CDR3 reads CASSSLGIYEQYF. DNA for the CDR3: TGTGCCAGCAGTTCCCTAGGGATCTACGAGCAGTACTTC.

This chain connects TRBV5-4 to TRBJ2-7; 9 bases are a match to TRBD2. This CDR3 comprises 14 residues. From germline, CDR1 is SGHNT and CDR2 YYREEE (reference sequence). Unmatched junction bases numbered 2, after V lost 1 base and J lost 3 bases. CDR3 sequence (DNA): TGTGCCAGCAGCTTGAGTAGCGGGAGCTACGAGCAGTACTTC. It encodes CASSLSSGSYEQYF.

Comment on this clone: Other DNA sequences in the sample encode the same CDR3. V usage is TRBV5-1 and J usage is TRBJ2-3; D possibly uses TRBD1 or TRBD2 (5 bases each). The ends were cut back, 0 bases at V and 3 bases at J, with 11 bases in the middle. The CDR3 length is 15 residues. CDR1 and CDR2 (germline): SGHRS, YFSETQ. The CDR3 loop is CASSLGQGRTDTQYF. The CDR3 DNA sequence: TGCGCCAGCAGCTTGGGGCAGGGACGGACAGATACGCAGTATTTT.

Here the CDR3 DNA reads TGTGCCTGGAGTGCCTGGGACCCCTACACAGATACGCAGTATTTT. Protein sequence: CAWSAWDPYTDTQYF. The chain carries TRBV30 and TRBJ2-3; D assignment may be TRBD1 or TRBD2 (5 bases each). The CDR3 runs to 15 residues. With 1 base removed from V and 2 bases from J, the gap between germline ends came to 13 bases. In germline, CDR1 is GTSNPN, CDR2 SVGIG (reference sequence).

The V call is TRBV28, the J call TRBJ2-5; no clear D. CDR3 length equals 12 residues. Between the trimmed V and J ends, which lost 1 base and 6 bases, there was a span of 6 bases. Germline V gene data show CDR1 as MDHEN and CDR2 as SYDVKM. The chain's CDR3 is CASSLFEQTQYF. The CDR3 nucleotides are TGTGCCAGCAGTTTATTCGAACAGACCCAGTACTTC.

The chain links TRBV19 to TRBJ2-4; 7 positions match TRBD1. Trimming at V came to 3 bases and at J to 1 base, leaving 6 bases not matched to a gene. The CDR3 sequence is 16 residues long. Germline CDR1 LNHDA, CDR2 SQIVND (reference sequence). This CDR3 is CASSIWTGFAKNIQYF. The CDR3 region has the DNA TGTGCCAGTAGTATCTGGACAGGTTTTGCCAAAAACATTCAGTACTTC.

The chain carries TRBV15 and TRBJ2-5; D is uncertain. Germline CDR1 is LNHNV and CDR2 is YYDKDF (reference sequence). This CDR3 has 13 amino acids. Trimming shortened V by 5 bases and J by 7 bases, and 14 bases separated the two germline ends. The CDR3 bases are TGTGCCACCAGCCCACAGCCACCAGCGACCCAGTACTTC. It yields the protein CATSPQPPATQYF.

The chain is built from TRBV2 and TRBJ1-4; D call uncertain. The germline V gene encodes CDR1 SNHLY and CDR2 FYNNEI. The CDR3 is 11 residues long. The V and J ends lost 7 bases and 7 bases respectively, with 7 bases between them. The CDR3 loop is CASIRSEKLFF. In DNA, the CDR3 is TGTGCCAGCATTAGGAGTGAAAAACTGTTTTTT.

This chain joins TRBV7-2 and TRBJ2-1; tentatively, D is TRBD2 (5 bases). This CDR3 is 17 amino acids long. CDR1 and CDR2 (germline): SGHTA, FQGNSA. V was trimmed by 0 bases and J by 8 bases, leaving 20 bases between them. The CDR3 bases are TGTGCCAGCAGCTTAGCGGTGGGTTGGGTTGGGAGCGATGAGCAGTTCTTC. As protein: CASSLAVGWVGSDEQFF. The variable domain in full, completed from reference TRBV7-2 and TRBJ2-1, reads GAGVSQSPSNKVTEKGKDVELRCDPISGHTALYWYRQSLGQGLEFLIYFQGNSAPDKSGLPSDRFSAERTGGSVSTLTIQRTQQEDSAVYLCASSLAVGWVGSDEQFFGPGTRLTVL.

This chain's CDR3 is CASSLGQGLGEQYF. Here the CDR3 DNA reads TGTGCCAGCAGCTTGGGGCAGGGCCTGGGCGAGCAGTACTTC. The rearrangement links TRBV5-5 to TRBJ2-7; a possible D gene is TRBD1 (5 bases). V dropped 0 bases and J dropped 6 bases, with 13 bases sitting between them. This CDR3 contains 14 residues. Per germline, CDR1 SGHKS and CDR2 YYEKEE (reference sequence). Complete variable domain (other parts from reference TRBV5-5 and TRBJ2-7): DAGVTQSPTHLIKTRGQQVTLRCSPISGHKSVSWYQQVLGQGPQFIFQYYEKEERGRGNFPDRFSARQFPNYSSELNVNALLLGDSALYLCASSLGQGLGEQYFGPGTRLTVT.

The gene calls are TRBV25-1 and TRBJ2-3; TRBD1 agrees at 9 bases. CDR1 is MGHDK, CDR2 SYGVNS, per germline. This CDR3 has 15 residues. With 1 base clipped from V and 1 base from J, the junction kept 0 bases outside the gene matches. The CDR3 nucleotides read TGTGCCAGCAGTGAATGGGACAGGGGCACAGATACGCAGTATTTT. It encodes CASSEWDRGTDTQYF.

The chain joins TRBV2 to TRBJ2-1; no clear D. The CDR3 runs 11 residues. Germline CDR1 SNHLY, CDR2 FYNNEI. Trimming pared 6 bases from V and 10 bases from J, leaving 10 bases between. DNA of the CDR3: TGTGCCAGCAGCCAGCAAGCCGAGCAGTTCTTC. This codes for CASSQQAEQFF.